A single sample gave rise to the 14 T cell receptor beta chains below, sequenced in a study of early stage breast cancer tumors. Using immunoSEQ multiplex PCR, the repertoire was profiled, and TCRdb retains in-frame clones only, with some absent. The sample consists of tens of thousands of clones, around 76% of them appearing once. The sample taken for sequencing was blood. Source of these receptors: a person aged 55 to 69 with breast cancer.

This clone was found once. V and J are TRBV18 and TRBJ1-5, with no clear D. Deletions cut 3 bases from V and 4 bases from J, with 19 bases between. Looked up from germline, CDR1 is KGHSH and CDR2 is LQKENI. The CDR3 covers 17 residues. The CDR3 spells CASSPLLISGENQPQHF. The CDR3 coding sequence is TGTGCCAGCTCACCCCTGTTAATTTCCGGAGAAAATCAGCCCCAGCATTTT.

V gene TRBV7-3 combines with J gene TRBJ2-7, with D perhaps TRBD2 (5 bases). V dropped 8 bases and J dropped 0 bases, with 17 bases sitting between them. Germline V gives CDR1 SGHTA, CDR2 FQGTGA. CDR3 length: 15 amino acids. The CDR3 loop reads CASAGGHGSSYEQYF. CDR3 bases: TGTGCCAGCGCCGGCGGGCATGGGAGCTCCTACGAGCAGTACTTC.

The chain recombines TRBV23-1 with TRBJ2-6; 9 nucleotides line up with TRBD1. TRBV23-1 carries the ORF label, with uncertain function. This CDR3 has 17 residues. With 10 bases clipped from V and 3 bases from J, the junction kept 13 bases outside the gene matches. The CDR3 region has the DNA TGCGCCATAAATTACCCGGGACAGGGTTTTGGGGCCAACGTCCTGACTTTC. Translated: CAINYPGQGFGANVLTF.

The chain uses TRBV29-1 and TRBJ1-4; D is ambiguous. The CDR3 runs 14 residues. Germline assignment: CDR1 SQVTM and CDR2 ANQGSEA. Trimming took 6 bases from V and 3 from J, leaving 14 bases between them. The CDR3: CSVHVTGSNEKLFF. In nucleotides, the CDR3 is TGCAGCGTCCATGTCACGGGGTCTAATGAAAAACTGTTTTTT.

CDR3 nucleotides: TGTGCCAGCAGGTTTGACAGGGCTATGAACACTGAAGCTTTCTTT. Encoded protein: CASRFDRAMNTEAFF. This rearrangement joins TRBV5-6 to TRBJ1-1, with 7 bases aligning to TRBD1. The V and J ends lost 5 bases and 0 bases, in that order; junction bases with no gene match: 7. Germline CDR1 SGHDT, CDR2 YYEEEE. The CDR3 runs 15 residues.

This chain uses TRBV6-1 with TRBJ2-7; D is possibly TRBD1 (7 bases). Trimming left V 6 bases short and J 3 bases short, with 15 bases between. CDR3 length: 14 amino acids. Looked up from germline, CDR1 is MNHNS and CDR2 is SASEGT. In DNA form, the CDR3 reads TGTGCCAGCAGCCTGACAGGGCGGGACTACGAGCAGTACTTC. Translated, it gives CASSLTGRDYEQYF.

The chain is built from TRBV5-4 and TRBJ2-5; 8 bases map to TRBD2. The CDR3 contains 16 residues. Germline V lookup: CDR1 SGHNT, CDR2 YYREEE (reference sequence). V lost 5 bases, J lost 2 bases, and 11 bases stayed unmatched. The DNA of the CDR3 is TGTGCCAGCAGTCCAGGACTAGCAAGGAGGCAAGAGACCCAGTACTTC. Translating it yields CASSPGLARRQETQYF.

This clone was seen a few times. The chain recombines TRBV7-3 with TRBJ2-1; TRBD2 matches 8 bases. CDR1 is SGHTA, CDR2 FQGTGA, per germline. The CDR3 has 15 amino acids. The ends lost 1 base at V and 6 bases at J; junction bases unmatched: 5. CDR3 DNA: TGTGCCAGCAGCTTAAAAAGCGGGAGTACCAATGAGCAGTTCTTC. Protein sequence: CASSLKSGSTNEQFF.

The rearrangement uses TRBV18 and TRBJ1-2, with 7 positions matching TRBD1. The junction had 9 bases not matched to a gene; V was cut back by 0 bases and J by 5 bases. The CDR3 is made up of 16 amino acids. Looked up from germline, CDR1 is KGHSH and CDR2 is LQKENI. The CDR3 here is CASSPPGQNPWYGYTF. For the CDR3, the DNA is TGTGCCAGCTCACCACCGGGACAGAACCCTTGGTATGGCTACACCTTC.

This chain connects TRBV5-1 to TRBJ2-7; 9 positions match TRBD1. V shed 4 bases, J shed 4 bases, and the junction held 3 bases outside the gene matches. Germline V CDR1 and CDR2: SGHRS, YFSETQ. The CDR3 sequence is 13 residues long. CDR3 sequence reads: CASSTGQGYEQYF. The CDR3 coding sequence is TGCGCCAGCAGCACGGGACAGGGATACGAGCAGTACTTC.

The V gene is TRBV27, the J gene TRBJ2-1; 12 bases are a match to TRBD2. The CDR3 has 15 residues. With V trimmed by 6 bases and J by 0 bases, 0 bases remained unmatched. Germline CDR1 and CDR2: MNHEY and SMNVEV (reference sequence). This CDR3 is CASRTSGSSYNEQFF. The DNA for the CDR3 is TGTGCCAGCAGGACTAGCGGGAGCTCCTACAATGAGCAGTTCTTC.

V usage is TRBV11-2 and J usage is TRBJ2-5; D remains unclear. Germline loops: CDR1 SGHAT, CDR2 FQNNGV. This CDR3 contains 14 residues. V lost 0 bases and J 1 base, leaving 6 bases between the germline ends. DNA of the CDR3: TGTGCCAGCAGCTTAGACCGACTCCAAGAGACCCAGTACTTC. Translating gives CASSLDRLQETQYF.

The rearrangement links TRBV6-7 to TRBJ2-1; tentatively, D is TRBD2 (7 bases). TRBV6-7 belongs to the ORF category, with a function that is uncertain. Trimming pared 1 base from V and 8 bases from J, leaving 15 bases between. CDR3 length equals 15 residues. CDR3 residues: CASSYLGGPMDEQFF. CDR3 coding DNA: TGTGCCAGCAGTTACTTGGGGGGGCCGATGGATGAGCAGTTCTTC.

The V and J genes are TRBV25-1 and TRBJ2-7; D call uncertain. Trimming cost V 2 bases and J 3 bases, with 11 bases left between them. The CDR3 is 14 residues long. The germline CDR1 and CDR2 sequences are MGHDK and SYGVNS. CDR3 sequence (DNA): TGTGCCAGCAGTGAAGAACAGAACAACTACGAGCAGTACTTC. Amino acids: CASSEEQNNYEQYF.